This T cell receptor beta chain was recovered during a study of T cells in tuberculosis. Study-wide context: This South African cohort compared adolescents with or without latent tuberculosis against adults with active tuberculosis.

Turning to this clone: Its specificity is unknown.

Study conclusions and caveats: Active tuberculosis alpha repertoires lay closer to GMM-specific TCRs than controls'.

The CDR3 totals 16 residues. V was clipped by 4 bases and J by 4 bases; unmatched bases: 7. From germline, CDR1 is SEHNR and CDR2 FQNEAQ (reference sequence). The assay was immunoSEQ multiplex PCR, and TCRdb's table has in-frame clones only and misses some. The table shows tens of thousands of clones, with about 97% occurring only once. The chain combines TRBV7-9 with TRBJ2-5; TRBD1 agrees at 12 bases. Sequenced material: PBMCs. This clonotype originated in a donor between 10 and 35 years old with latent tuberculosis or without tuberculosis infection. This CDR3 is CASSSRGQGARETQYF. The CDR3 nucleotides read TGTGCCAGCAGCTCCCGGGGACAGGGGGCTCGAGAGACCCAGTACTTC.